These 28 T cell receptor beta chains share one sample of origin, sequenced in a study of control samples from healthy donors and cancer patients. Assay used: immunoSEQ multiplex PCR; TCRdb lists only in-frame clones, some missing. The repertoire has roughly 370,000 clones, roughly 90% of them found once; the top ten carry roughly 6.4%. Sequencing input: PBMCs. These receptors were obtained from a man in his forties with head and neck cancer.

The V and J genes are TRBV24-1 and TRBJ2-1, with D possibly matching TRBD2 (5 bases). The V end lost 5 bases, the J end lost 4 bases, and 14 bases lay between the germline ends. Germline V gives CDR1 KGHDR, CDR2 SFDVKD. The CDR3 is 15 residues long. The CDR3 DNA follows: TGTGCCACCAGTGGCGAGGGTGGAATTTACAATGAGCAGTTCTTC. Protein: CATSGEGGIYNEQFF.

This chain connects TRBV29-1 to TRBJ1-2; D perhaps matches TRBD1 (6 bases). Germline CDR1 and CDR2: SQVTM and ANQGSEA. Between the trimmed V and J ends, which lost 6 bases and 8 bases, there was a span of 10 bases. The CDR3 sequence is 10 residues long. The CDR3 nucleotides are TGCAGCGTGGCGACAGGCGGCTACACCTTC. As protein: CSVATGGYTF.

The chain recombines TRBV3-1 (or the pseudogene TRBV3-2) with TRBJ1-2; no clear D. V lost 4 bases, J lost 8 bases, and 14 bases lay in between. The germline V gene has CDR1 LGHDT and CDR2 YNNKEL (reference sequence). The CDR3 consists of 13 residues. CDR3 sequence reads: CASSPTLGGGYTF. The CDR3 coding sequence is TGTGCCAGCAGCCCCACGCTTGGAGGCGGCTACACCTTC.

The table lists this clone with a count of one. The chain combines TRBV30 with TRBJ1-2; tentatively, D is TRBD1 (5 bases). Germline values: CDR1 GTSNPN, CDR2 SVGIG (reference sequence). The ends were cut back, 3 bases at V and 6 bases at J, with 14 bases in the middle. This CDR3 contains 13 residues. CDR3 residues: CAWSRGVSDGYTF. CDR3 DNA: TGTGCCTGGAGCCGGGGGGTTAGTGATGGCTACACCTTC.

The V gene is TRBV15, the J gene TRBJ2-7; the D gene is possibly TRBD2 (6 bases). Germline V gives CDR1 LNHNV, CDR2 YYDKDF (reference sequence). This CDR3 is 16 amino acids long. The V end lost 0 bases, the J end lost 1 base, and 13 bases lay between the germline ends. CDR3 nucleotide sequence: TGTGCCACCAGCAGAGATTGGCGGGACCTTTCCTACGAGCAGTACTTC. This translates into CATSRDWRDLSYEQYF.

The chain has TRBV19 and TRBJ2-5; the D is unclear. The CDR3 is 14 amino acids. Germline loops: CDR1 LNHDA, CDR2 SQIVND (reference sequence). The V and J ends lost 7 bases and 2 bases respectively, with 14 bases between them. This CDR3 reads CASKREVQQETQYF. The DNA of the CDR3 is TGTGCCAGTAAGCGAGAGGTCCAGCAAGAGACCCAGTACTTC.

The chain has TRBV7-2 and TRBJ2-7; 9 nucleotides match TRBD1. V dropped 3 bases and J dropped 6; count of bases not matched to a gene: 9. The CDR3 consists of 15 residues. Per the germline V gene, CDR1 is SGHTA and CDR2 is FQGNSA. The DNA of the CDR3 is TGTGCCAGCAGCTTCAACCGGGACAGGGTTTCCGAGCAGTACTTC. It specifies CASSFNRDRVSEQYF. The variable domain in full, completed from reference TRBV7-2 and TRBJ2-7, reads GAGVSQSPSNKVTEKGKDVELRCDPISGHTALYWYRQSLGQGLEFLIYFQGNSAPDKSGLPSDRFSAERTGGSVSTLTIQRTQQEDSAVYLCASSFNRDRVSEQYFGPGTRLTVT.

This chain joins TRBV5-1 and TRBJ1-1, with 7 bases that match TRBD1. Germline V gene sequence: CDR1 SGHRS, CDR2 YFSETQ. This CDR3 is 17 amino acids long. After removal of 3 bases from V and 0 bases from J, the junction contained 11 bases not matched to a gene. CDR3 region: CASSSGQRFSMNTEAFF. The DNA for the CDR3 is TGCGCCAGCAGCTCGGGACAGAGATTTTCTATGAACACTGAAGCTTTCTTT.

The chain employs TRBV5-6 and TRBJ2-5; TRBD1 is a possible D gene (6 bases). The CDR3 extends over 13 amino acids. V was clipped by 5 bases and J by 7 bases, with 15 bases between them. CDR1 and CDR2 (germline): SGHDT, YYEEEE. The CDR3 DNA sequence: TGTGCCAGCAGAAAAACAGGGCCGGGGACCCAGTACTTC. Its translation: CASRKTGPGTQYF.

The gene calls are TRBV15 and TRBJ2-5; 7 nucleotides match TRBD1. V shed 5 bases, J shed 4 bases, and the junction held 7 bases outside the gene matches. This CDR3 has 14 residues. Germline V gene data show CDR1 as LNHNV and CDR2 as YYDKDF (reference sequence). CDR3 DNA: TGTGCCACCAGCGTGCAGGGACAGCCAGAGACCCAGTACTTC. This sequence encodes CATSVQGQPETQYF. Together with reference TRBV15 and TRBJ2-5, the CDR3 gives the full variable domain: DAMVIQNPRYQVTQFGKPVTLSCSQTLNHNVMYWYQQKSSQAPKLLFHYYDKDFNNEADTPDNFQSRRPNTSFCFLDIRSPGLGDTAMYLCATSVQGQPETQYFGPGTRLLVL.

This chain connects TRBV7-2 to TRBJ1-5; TRBD1 matches 10 bases. J lost 4 bases, V lost 3 bases, and 3 bases had no gene match. The CDR3 is 15 amino acids. Germline V CDR1 and CDR2: SGHTA, FQGNSA. The CDR3 DNA reads as TGTGCCAGCAGCTTGGGACAGGGGCGGAATCAGCCCCAGCATTTT. Translated, it gives CASSLGQGRNQPQHF.

The chain carries TRBV11-2 and TRBJ2-7, with 10 bases fitting TRBD2. Germline lookup yields CDR1 SGHAT and CDR2 FQNNGV. The CDR3 covers 16 residues. J gave up 2 bases and V 5 bases, and 9 bases lay outside the gene matches. The CDR3 region is CASSQPSGGPPYEQYF. The CDR3 nucleotides read TGTGCCAGCAGCCAACCTAGCGGGGGACCTCCCTACGAGCAGTACTTC.

In regard to this clone: The same CDR3 can be traced to other DNA sequences in this sample. The chain employs TRBV27 and TRBJ1-2; D gene unclear. Germline CDR1 MNHEY, CDR2 SMNVEV (reference sequence). This CDR3 contains 13 residues. Trimming took off 2 bases at V and 5 bases at J, with 9 bases between the two ends. The CDR3 reads CASSLGVGYGYTF. CDR3 nucleotides: TGTGCCAGCAGTTTAGGGGTTGGATATGGCTACACCTTC.

V usage is TRBV6-2 or TRBV6-3 and J usage is TRBJ1-1; maybe TRBD1 (6 bases). With 2 bases removed from V and 11 bases from J, the gap between germline ends came to 15 bases. The CDR3 spans 13 residues. The V gene's germline CDR1 is MNHEY and CDR2 SVGEGT. The CDR3 DNA is TGTGCCAGCAGTTACCGCACAGGGTCGACGGCTTTCTTT. It encodes CASSYRTGSTAFF.

The rearrangement joins TRBV6-6 to TRBJ1-4, with D possibly being TRBD1 (6 bases). Germline CDR1 and CDR2: MNHNY and SVGAGI (reference sequence). The CDR3 runs 15 residues. Trimming left V 5 bases short and J 8 bases short, with 18 bases between. CDR3 nucleotides: TGTGCCAGCAGTAACCGCCTGACAGGAAGGGAAAAACTGTTTTTT. Translating it yields CASSNRLTGREKLFF.

The chain has TRBV28 and TRBJ1-3; 7 bases are a match to TRBD1. CDR1 and CDR2 from the germline V gene are MDHEN and SYDVKM. This CDR3 has 15 residues. Losses at the gene ends were 6 bases for V and 4 bases for J; bases not matched to a gene: 9. The CDR3 sequence is CASSPTGVKGNTIYF. CDR3 nucleotides: TGTGCCAGCAGCCCCACAGGGGTAAAAGGAAACACCATATATTTT.

The chain employs TRBV7-3 and TRBJ2-1; 10 bases are shared with TRBD2. The V and J ends lost 5 bases and 2 bases, in that order; junction bases with no gene match: 6. Germline V gene lookup returns CDR1 SGHTA and CDR2 FQGTGA. The CDR3 consists of 16 residues. CDR3 protein: CASSDVAGGAYNEQFF. CDR3 DNA sequence: TGTGCCAGCAGCGACGTAGCGGGAGGAGCCTACAATGAGCAGTTCTTC.

V gene TRBV28 combines with J gene TRBJ1-5; no definite D call. Germline assignment: CDR1 MDHEN and CDR2 SYDVKM. V lost 3 bases, J lost 5 bases, and 5 bases lay in between. The CDR3 loop spans 12 amino acids. This CDR3 is CASSLSYQPQHF. The CDR3, as DNA: TGTGCCAGCAGTTTGAGTTATCAGCCCCAGCATTTT.

This chain links TRBV6-5 with TRBJ2-3; 9 bases fit TRBD1. There are 15 residues in the CDR3. Germline CDR1 is MNHEY and CDR2 is SVGAGI. V lost 6 bases, J lost 6 bases, and 10 bases stayed unmatched. CDR3 amino acids: CASRRAGTGTDTQYF. The DNA for the CDR3 is TGTGCCAGCAGACGTGCCGGGACAGGGACCGATACGCAGTATTTT.

This rearrangement joins TRBV5-1 to TRBJ2-7; D is ambiguous. The CDR3 loop spans 14 amino acids. Trimming stripped 2 bases from V and 0 bases from J, with 9 bases between. CDR1 and CDR2 (germline): SGHRS, YFSETQ. CDR3: CASSFTRNSYEQYF. The CDR3 coding sequence is TGCGCCAGCAGCTTTACCAGGAACTCCTACGAGCAGTACTTC.

V usage is TRBV7-3 and J usage is TRBJ1-1; 7 nucleotides line up with TRBD1. This CDR3 has 13 amino acids. V was pared by 5 bases and J by 5 bases, with 5 bases of the junction left unmatched. Germline V gene lookup returns CDR1 SGHTA and CDR2 FQGTGA. The CDR3 DNA reads as TGTGCCAGCAGCCCAGGGGGAAAAACTGAAGCTTTCTTT. Translated: CASSPGGKTEAFF.

The gene calls are TRBV5-6 and TRBJ2-3; 8 nucleotides align to TRBD1. V shed 4 bases and J 0 bases; nucleotides not matched to a gene: 4. This CDR3 region has 15 residues. Germline CDR1 is SGHDT and CDR2 is YYEEEE. The CDR3 reads CASSTGQGSTDTQYF. CDR3 coding DNA: TGTGCCAGCAGCACAGGACAGGGAAGCACAGATACGCAGTATTTT.

This clone came up once. The chain has TRBV12-3 or TRBV12-4 and TRBJ2-1; D unresolved. The length of the CDR3 is 11 residues. The ends were cut back, 3 bases at V and 4 bases at J, with 1 base in the middle. As DNA, the CDR3 is TGTGCCAGCAGTTTTTACAATGAGCAGTTCTTC. Translation gives CASSFYNEQFF.

The chain is built from TRBV6-5 and TRBJ2-7, with TRBD2 matching 15 bases. The CDR3 totals 14 residues. Germline V gene lookup returns CDR1 MNHEY and CDR2 SVGAGI. The V gene end was trimmed by 7 bases and the J gene end by 5 bases; junction bases not matched to a gene: 3. CDR3 residues: CASKGLAGGNEQYF. DNA of the CDR3: TGTGCCAGCAAGGGACTAGCGGGAGGCAACGAGCAGTACTTC.

V is TRBV4-2 and J is TRBJ2-7; 9 bases are a match to TRBD2. CDR3 size: 15 residues. J gave up 1 base and V 5 bases, and 6 bases lay outside the gene matches. CDR1 is LGHNA and CDR2 is YNFKEQ in the germline V gene. The CDR3 region has the DNA TGTGCCAGCAGCTCTCGACTAGCGGAATCCTACGAGCAGTACTTC. Protein: CASSSRLAESYEQYF.

V is TRBV9 and J is TRBJ2-1; D gene ambiguous. Germline V lookup: CDR1 SGDLS, CDR2 YYNGEE. The CDR3 length is 14 residues. The V end lost 2 bases, the J end lost 4 bases, and 10 bases lay between the germline ends. CDR3 sequence: CASSVEVEYNEQFF. Written as DNA, the CDR3 is TGTGCCAGCAGCGTTGAAGTGGAGTACAATGAGCAGTTCTTC.

V is TRBV7-9 and J is TRBJ1-2; D not certain. This CDR3 has 13 residues. Trimming stripped 5 bases from V and 7 bases from J, with 14 bases between. Per the germline V gene, CDR1 is SEHNR and CDR2 is FQNEAQ (reference sequence). DNA of the CDR3: TGTGCCAGCAGCGAGTTTTCCTCGCCTGGCTACACCTTC. Amino acid sequence: CASSEFSSPGYTF. Drawing the rest from reference TRBV7-9 and TRBJ1-2, the complete variable domain is DTGVSQNPRHKITKRGQNVTFRCDPISEHNRLYWYRQTLGQGPEFLTYFQNEAQLEKSRLLSDRFSAERPKGSFSTLEIQRTEQGDSAMYLCASSEFSSPGYTFGSGTRLTVV.

A few counts support this clone. The chain recombines TRBV5-1 with TRBJ2-3; 11 positions match TRBD2. This CDR3 spans 16 amino acids. Germline CDR1 and CDR2: SGHRS and YFSETQ. The V and J ends lost 4 bases and 3 bases, in that order; junction bases with no gene match: 7. The CDR3 DNA reads as TGCGCCAGCAGCCCGTCACTAGCGGGGGTGACAGATACGCAGTATTTT. It encodes CASSPSLAGVTDTQYF.